This T cell receptor (beta chain) was identified during a study of cytomegalovirus exposure and HLA in healthy donors. Study observations and caveats: Earlier results showed most TCR beta V segments being productive about 87% or about 30% of the time. A likely sequencing artifact accounted for one observed cluster of highly shared sequence variants.

This clone was recorded a few times. The antigen is undetermined. Both 60 Vbeta primers and 13 Jbeta primers went into the PCR. Sequencing used immunoSEQ multiplex PCR; TCRdb keeps in-frame clones, though not all of them. The sample shows around 100,000 clones, around 79% of them seen only once. Deletions cut 3 bases from V and 0 bases from J, with 9 bases between. The CDR3 length is 15 residues. Germline V lookup: CDR1 SGHVS, CDR2 FQNEAQ. The chain is built from TRBV7-8 and TRBJ2-1; D might be TRBD1 (5 bases). The source material was PBMCs. The sequence was collected from a woman in her forties in good health and CMV-seronegative. The CDR3 region has the DNA TGTGCCAGCAGCTTGGGGCCGAGCTCCTACAATGAGCAGTTCTTC. This translates into CASSLGPSSYNEQFF.